The 6 T cell receptor beta chains presented below share a single source sample, sequenced in a study of cytomegalovirus exposure and HLA in healthy donors. The study ran its PCR with 60 Vbeta and 13 Jbeta primers. Measured with immunoSEQ multiplex PCR; TCRdb has only the in-frame clones, and not every one. The data hold 150,000 to 250,000 clones, with approximately 78% observed a single time. The sequencing input was PBMCs. These receptors came from a woman aged 45-60 years in good health and CMV-seropositive.

V gene TRBV18 combines with J gene TRBJ2-5, with D unclear. The CDR3 covers 13 residues. Trimming pared 3 bases from V and 1 base from J, leaving 6 bases between. Looked up from germline, CDR1 is KGHSH and CDR2 is LQKENI. CDR3 sequence: CASSPLFQETQYF. CDR3 coding DNA: TGTGCCAGCTCACCCCTCTTCCAAGAGACCCAGTACTTC.

This chain uses TRBV2 with TRBJ2-1; TRBD2 is a possible D gene (7 bases). The V gene's germline CDR1 is SNHLY and CDR2 FYNNEI. CDR3 size: 14 residues. The V end lost 6 bases, the J end lost 2 bases, and 11 bases lay between the germline ends. DNA of the CDR3: TGTGCCAGCAGGGGGGGGCCGACCTACAATGAGCAGTTCTTC. Its translation is CASRGGPTYNEQFF.

CDR3 amino acids: CASSSTAGNTIYF. CDR3 sequence (DNA): TGTGCCAGTAGTTCCACAGCTGGAAACACCATATATTTT. This chain joins TRBV19 and TRBJ1-3, with unresolved D. The CDR3 runs 13 residues. Between the trimmed V and J ends, which lost 5 bases and 2 bases, there was a span of 7 bases. Looked up from germline, CDR1 is LNHDA and CDR2 is SQIVND (reference sequence). The whole variable domain, remainder taken from reference TRBV19 and TRBJ1-3, is DGGITQSPKYLFRKEGQNVTLSCEQNLNHDAMYWYRQDPGQGLRLIYYSQIVNDFQKGDIAEGYSVSREKKESFPLTVTSAQKNPTAFYLCASSSTAGNTIYFGEGSWLTVV.

The genes are TRBV5-1 and TRBJ2-1; TRBD2 agrees at 8 bases. Germline assignment: CDR1 SGHRS and CDR2 YFSETQ. The CDR3 is 15 amino acids. V lost 1 base and J lost 4; bases outside the gene matches: 4. The CDR3 DNA reads as TGCGCCAGCAGCTTGCGGGGGGGCGCTTACAATGAGCAGTTCTTC. It specifies CASSLRGGAYNEQFF.

The chain combines TRBV7-9 with TRBJ2-2; D remains unclear. The length of the CDR3 is 14 residues. V lost 6 bases, J lost 5 bases, and 13 bases lay in between. Germline V CDR1 and CDR2: SEHNR, FQNEAQ (reference sequence). CDR3 residues: CASSEPLTTGELFF. The CDR3 coding sequence is TGTGCCAGCAGTGAGCCCTTGACTACCGGGGAGCTGTTTTTT.

The chain carries TRBV10-2 and TRBJ1-5, with a possible D match to TRBD1 (5 bases). The germline gives CDR1 WSHSY, CDR2 SAAADI. V lost 9 bases, J lost 10 bases, and 22 bases lay in between. The CDR3 runs to 14 residues. The CDR3 is CASRPGLTLGPQHF. CDR3 coding DNA: TGCGCCAGTAGACCGGGACTCACTTTGGGACCCCAGCATTTT.